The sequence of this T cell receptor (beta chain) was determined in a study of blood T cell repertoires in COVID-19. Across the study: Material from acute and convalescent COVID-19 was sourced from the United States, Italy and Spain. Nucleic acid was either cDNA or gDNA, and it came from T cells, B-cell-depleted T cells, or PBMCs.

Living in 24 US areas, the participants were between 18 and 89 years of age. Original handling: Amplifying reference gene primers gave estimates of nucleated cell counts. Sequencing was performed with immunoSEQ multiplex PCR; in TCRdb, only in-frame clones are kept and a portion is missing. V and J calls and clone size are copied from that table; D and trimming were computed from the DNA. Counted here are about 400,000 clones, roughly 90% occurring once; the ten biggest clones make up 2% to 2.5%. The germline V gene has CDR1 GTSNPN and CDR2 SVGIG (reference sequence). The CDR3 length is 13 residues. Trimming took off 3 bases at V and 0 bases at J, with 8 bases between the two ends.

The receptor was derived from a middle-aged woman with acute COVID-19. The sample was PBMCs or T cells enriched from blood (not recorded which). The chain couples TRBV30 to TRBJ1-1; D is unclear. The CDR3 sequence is CAWRYKMNTEAFF. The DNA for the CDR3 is TGTGCCTGGAGATATAAAATGAACACTGAAGCTTTCTTT.